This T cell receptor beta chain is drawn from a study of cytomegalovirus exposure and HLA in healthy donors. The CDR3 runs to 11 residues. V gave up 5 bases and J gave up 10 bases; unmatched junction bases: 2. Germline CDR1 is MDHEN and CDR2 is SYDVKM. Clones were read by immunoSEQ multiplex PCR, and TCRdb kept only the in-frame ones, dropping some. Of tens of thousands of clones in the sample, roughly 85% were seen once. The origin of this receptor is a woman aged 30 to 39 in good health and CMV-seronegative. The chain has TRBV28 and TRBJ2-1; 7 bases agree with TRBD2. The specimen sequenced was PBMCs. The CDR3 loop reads CASSPAGEQFF. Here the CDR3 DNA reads TGTGCCAGCAGTCCAGCGGGGGAGCAGTTCTTC.